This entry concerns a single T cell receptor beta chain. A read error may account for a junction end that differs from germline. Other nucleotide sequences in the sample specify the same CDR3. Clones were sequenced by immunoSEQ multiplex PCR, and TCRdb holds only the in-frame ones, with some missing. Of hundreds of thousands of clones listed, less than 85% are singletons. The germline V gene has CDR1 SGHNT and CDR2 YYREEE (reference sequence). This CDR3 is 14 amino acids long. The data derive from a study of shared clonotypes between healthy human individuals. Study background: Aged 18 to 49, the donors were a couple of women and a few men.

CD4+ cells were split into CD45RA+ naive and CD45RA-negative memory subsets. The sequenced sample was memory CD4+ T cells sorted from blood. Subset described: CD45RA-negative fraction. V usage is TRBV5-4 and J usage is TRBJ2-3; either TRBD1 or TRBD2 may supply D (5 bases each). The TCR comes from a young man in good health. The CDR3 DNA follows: TGTGCTAGCAGCTTCGGGACGAGCACAGATACGCAGTATTTT. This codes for CASSFGTSTDTQYF.